This T cell receptor beta chain was identified during a study of cytomegalovirus exposure and HLA in healthy donors. Study-wide results and caveats: Immune exposure was documented only through CMV serostatus. Follow-up analysis later connected one missense variant in DCLRE1C with trimming of TCR beta V- and J-genes. Researchers catalogued roughly 150 TCR beta chains as cytomegalovirus-associated.

Germline V gene sequence: CDR1 SGHTA, CDR2 FQGTGA. The CDR3 is 13 residues long. J was trimmed by 7 bases and V by 5 bases; bases with no gene match: 6. The PCR contained 60 Vbeta and 13 Jbeta primers. Profiled with immunoSEQ multiplex PCR; TCRdb holds only in-frame clones, not every one. Of tens of thousands of clones listed, roughly four fifths were seen once; the top ten hold 4.6%. With respect to this clone: Its antigen is still unknown.

Sequencing input: PBMCs. The receptor's source is a woman in her thirties or forties in good health and CMV-seropositive. The chain carries TRBV7-3 and TRBJ1-1; 8 positions agree with TRBD1. The CDR3 coding sequence is TGTGCCAGCAGCCCCGAGACAGGGGTTGAAGCTTTCTTT. It encodes CASSPETGVEAFF.